The 11 T cell receptor beta chains below were found in one sample sequenced in a study of T cells in Graves' hyperthyroidism and ophthalmopathy. RNA transcripts were the template for amplifying TCR beta CDR3 regions. The primer set for the first-round RT-PCR of the TCR CDR3 was HTBI. TCRdb re-analysed the multiplex PCR reads in MiXCR, keeping a single row per CDR3 protein. The sample yields about 350,000 distinct CDR3 sequences, about 18% seen once. The specimen was blood. These TCRs come from a young woman with Graves' hyperthyroidism.

This sequence joins TRBV20-1 and TRBJ2-5; 12 nucleotides agree with TRBD1. The germline V gene encodes CDR1 DFQATT and CDR2 SNEGSKA (reference sequence). The ends lost 6 bases at V and 9 bases at J; junction bases unmatched: 8. This CDR3 spans 13 amino acids. The CDR3 region is CSANRDRGHSQYF. The CDR3 bases are TGCAGTGCAAATCGGGACAGGGGGCATTCCCAGTACTTC.

Regarding this clonotype: A junction end diverges from the germline sequence, so it may reflect a read error. The chain employs TRBV12-3 or TRBV12-4 and TRBJ1-5; a weak D match, TRBD1 (6 bases). The CDR3 contains 14 residues. The CDR3 DNA reads TGCGCCAGCAGTATACAGGGATCGATTCAGCCCCAGCATTTT. It codes for CASSIQGSIQPQHF.

This clonotype has at least ten counts. The chain uses TRBV2 and TRBJ1-5, with D perhaps TRBD1 (5 bases). This CDR3 is 12 amino acids long. Between the trimmed V and J ends, which lost 7 bases and 10 bases, there was a span of 14 bases. CDR1 and CDR2 (germline): SNHLY, FYNNEI. The CDR3 spells CASTPGPKPQHF. DNA of the CDR3: TGTGCCAGCACCCCAGGGCCGAAACCCCAGCATTTT.

There are many counts of this clonotype. The chain joins TRBV28 to TRBJ2-2; TRBD2 matches 9 bases. With V trimmed by 3 bases and J by 4 bases, 12 bases remained unmatched. The CDR3 runs to 18 residues. CDR1 and CDR2 (germline): MDHEN, SYDVKM. The CDR3 bases are TGTGCCAGCAGTTTTCCCCCCTCGGGCGGGGGGGTCACCGGGGAGCTGTTTTTT. It is translated as CASSFPPSGGGVTGELFF.

The rearrangement uses TRBV12-3 or TRBV12-4 and TRBJ2-7; D unclear. The CDR3 consists of 16 residues. Deletions cut 6 bases from V and 0 bases from J, with 18 bases between. The CDR3 protein is CASSPGPSLSSYEQYF. Here the CDR3 DNA reads TGTGCCAGCAGCCCCGGCCCCTCCCTAAGCTCCTACGAGCAGTACTTC.

This clonotype has ten or more counts. The chain is built from TRBV6-2 or TRBV6-3 and TRBJ2-7; 8 bases line up with TRBD1. The germline gives CDR1 MNHEY, CDR2 SVGEGT. The CDR3 runs 12 residues. J gave up 6 bases and V 5 bases, and 3 bases lay outside the gene matches. CDR3 amino acids: CASSPDRGEQYF. The CDR3 bases are TGTGCCAGCAGTCCAGACAGGGGCGAGCAGTACTTC.

In this sample, this clonotype turned up many times. This chain joins TRBV12-3 or TRBV12-4 and TRBJ2-5; D possibly corresponds to TRBD2 (5 bases). The CDR3 totals 15 residues. Trimming removed 5 bases at V and 1 base at J, with 14 bases between. CDR3 sequence: CASSPYGGFQETQYF. CDR3 DNA: TGTGCCAGCAGTCCCTACGGCGGGTTCCAAGAGACCCAGTACTTC.

V and J are TRBV6-7 and TRBJ1-5; D uncertain. TRBV6-7 is treated as an ORF (open reading frame) with a function not yet certain. The CDR3 loop spans 16 amino acids. Trimming cost V 2 bases and J 3 bases, with 14 bases left between them. The CDR3 DNA is TGTGCCAGCAGTTACCCGCGTTCTATCCTCAATCAGCCCCAGCATTTT. Translation gives CASSYPRSILNQPQHF.

This clonotype was observed at least ten times. The V and J genes are TRBV6-5 and TRBJ2-5; TRBD2 agrees at 7 bases. From germline, CDR1 is MNHEY and CDR2 SVGAGI. The CDR3 totals 14 residues. V lost 7 bases, J lost 2 bases, and 7 bases stayed unmatched. Here the CDR3 reads CASKQLAPQETQYF. The CDR3 DNA is TGTGCCAGCAAGCAACTAGCGCCGCAAGAGACCCAGTACTTC.

The chain combines TRBV27 with TRBJ2-5; D not certain. The V end lost 2 bases, the J end lost 1 base, and 8 bases lay between the germline ends. The CDR3 has 14 residues. Germline lookup yields CDR1 MNHEY and CDR2 SMNVEV (reference sequence). The CDR3 nucleotides read TGTGCCAGCAGTTTAGTTAACGGCCAAGAGACCCAGTACTTC. Protein sequence: CASSLVNGQETQYF.

This clonotype was seen at least ten times. In DNA, the CDR3 is TGTGCCAGCAGTTTCATGGTTAATACGCAGTATTTT. Its translation: CASSFMVNTQYF. V and J are TRBV12-3 or TRBV12-4 and TRBJ2-3; D uncertain. Trimming cost V 3 bases and J 7 bases, with 8 bases left between them. The CDR3 totals 12 residues.